The rows below give T cell receptor beta chains drawn from one sample of a study of monozygotic twins with inflammatory bowel disease. TCRdb reprocessed the 5' RACE reads, keeping one entry per CDR3 protein, no DNA. In all, the sample yields just over 300,000 distinct CDR3 sequences. The sample comprised blood. The source of these receptors is a human donor with ulcerative colitis or Crohn's disease, or a healthy co-twin of an affected twin (not recorded which). The CDR3 runs from the conserved cysteine through the conserved F or W.

j_gene | len | v_gene | CDR3aa
TRBJ1-3 | 15 | TRBV15 | CATSRDRGPGNTIYF
TRBJ2-7 | 19 | TRBV23-1 | CASSQSSTGTGGASYEQYF
TRBJ2-1 | 11 | TRBV2 | CASTLQNEQFF
TRBJ2-6 | 20 | TRBV4-3 | CASSLEFTSTLLSGANVLTF
TRBJ2-5 | 14 | TRBV10-3 | CAISAKQTQETQYF
TRBJ2-3 | 18 | TRBV11-1 | CASSPGTGPQLNTDTQYF
TRBJ1-1 | 15 | TRBV28 | CASSFIRTGGAEAFF
TRBJ2-3 | 16 | TRBV20-1 | CSARGGLAGRTDTQYF
TRBJ1-5 | 14 | TRBV28 | CAIENGGRNQPQHF
TRBJ1-5 | 16 | TRBV24-1 | CATSLSSGLGNQPQHF
TRBJ2-1 | 14 | TRBV2 | CATSDRDYYNEQFF
TRBJ1-2 | 13 | TRBV5-1 | CASSLELPHGYTF
TRBJ2-7 | 13 | TRBV24-1 | CATSDVSSYEQYF
TRBJ2-3 | 14 | TRBV7-9 | CASPPPSNTDTQYF
TRBJ2-6 | 17 | TRBV30 | CAWNFARGVRKANVLTF
TRBJ2-1 | 13 | TRBV6-2/TRBV6-3 | CASSYSSYNEQFF
TRBJ1-5 | 12 | TRBV12-3/TRBV12-4 | CASGGSNQPQHF
TRBJ2-7 | 15 | TRBV7-2 | CASSWGLAEYYEQYF
TRBJ2-7 | 14 | TRBV6-6 | CASSYQTSGYEQYF
TRBJ2-5 | 15 | TRBV5-1 | CASSLATGKQETQYF
TRBJ2-7 | 15 | TRBV5-1 | CASSTDGRSAYEQYF
TRBJ2-3 | 17 | TRBV19 | CASSIGGQLTSTDTQYF
TRBJ2-3 | 16 | TRBV6-5 | CASSYGSGLASDTQYF
TRBJ2-7 | 14 | TRBV5-1 | CASRSTGGPYEQYF
TRBJ2-2 | 14 | TRBV5-1 | CASRADPNTGELFF
TRBJ1-3 | 17 | TRBV3-1 | CASSRTEDRGPGNTIYF
TRBJ1-5 | 17 | TRBV12-3/TRBV12-4 | CASSPQSWEDSNQPQHF
TRBJ2-1 | 14 | TRBV13 | CASTTTDGYNEQFF
TRBJ2-5 | 15 | TRBV5-1 | CASSSGLAGQETQYF
TRBJ2-6 | 18 | TRBV5-1 | CASSLQQTGRSGANVLTF
TRBJ2-7 | 16 | TRBV18 | CASSPPVRGSGYEQYF
TRBJ2-1 | 13 | TRBV2 | CASSGTLYNEQFF
TRBJ2-1 | 14 | TRBV6-6 | CASSPWTSINEQFF
TRBJ2-7 | 13 | TRBV10-1 | CASRGTETSWLYF
TRBJ1-3 | 13 | TRBV20-1 | CSVPDRGPNTIYF
TRBJ2-7 | 13 | TRBV5-6 | CASILSGTYEQYF
TRBJ2-3 | 11 | TRBV27 | CASSPGLGQYF
TRBJ2-7 | 15 | TRBV28 | CASSGHDRISYEQYF
TRBJ1-1 | 13 | TRBV18 | CASSPPRQREAFF
TRBJ2-7 | 18 | TRBV9 | CASSVGPGGGSSWDEQYF
TRBJ2-5 | 16 | TRBV9 | CASSVYTGGQMETQYF
TRBJ2-6 | 13 | TRBV28 | CASVQGGGNVLTF
TRBJ1-1 | 13 | TRBV20-1 | CSARGQLNTEAFF
TRBJ1-3 | 14 | TRBV20-1 | CSARATVAGNTIYF
TRBJ2-3 | 13 | TRBV9 | CASSGQGQDTQYF
TRBJ2-1 | 16 | TRBV5-1 | CASSLGGGNSYNEQFF
TRBJ1-2 | 13 | TRBV30 | CAWFRGLDYGYTF
TRBJ2-4 | 16 | TRBV5-1 | CASSLGGELTKNIQYF
TRBJ1-1 | 15 | TRBV5-1 | CASSLGGRSNTEAFF
TRBJ2-7 | 18 | TRBV20-1 | CSARPIPGLAGVIYEQYF
TRBJ2-7 | 15 | TRBV9 | CASSVEGVVDNEQYF
TRBJ1-1 | 13 | TRBV5-1 | CASSLEGRTEAFF
TRBJ2-5 | 12 | TRBV7-2 | CASTRAEETQYF
TRBJ2-3 | 12 | TRBV7-9 | CASRWPTDTQYF
TRBJ2-1 | 13 | TRBV7-7 | CASSPTERTRQFF
TRBJ2-3 | 16 | TRBV20-1 | CSASTWGGGGTDTQYF
TRBJ2-1 | 15 | TRBV6-2/TRBV6-3 | CASSYRLASRNEQFF
TRBJ2-4 | 15 | TRBV30 | CAWSVNPLAKNIQYF
TRBJ2-3 | 16 | TRBV12-3/TRBV12-4 | CASSLRGTASTDTQYF